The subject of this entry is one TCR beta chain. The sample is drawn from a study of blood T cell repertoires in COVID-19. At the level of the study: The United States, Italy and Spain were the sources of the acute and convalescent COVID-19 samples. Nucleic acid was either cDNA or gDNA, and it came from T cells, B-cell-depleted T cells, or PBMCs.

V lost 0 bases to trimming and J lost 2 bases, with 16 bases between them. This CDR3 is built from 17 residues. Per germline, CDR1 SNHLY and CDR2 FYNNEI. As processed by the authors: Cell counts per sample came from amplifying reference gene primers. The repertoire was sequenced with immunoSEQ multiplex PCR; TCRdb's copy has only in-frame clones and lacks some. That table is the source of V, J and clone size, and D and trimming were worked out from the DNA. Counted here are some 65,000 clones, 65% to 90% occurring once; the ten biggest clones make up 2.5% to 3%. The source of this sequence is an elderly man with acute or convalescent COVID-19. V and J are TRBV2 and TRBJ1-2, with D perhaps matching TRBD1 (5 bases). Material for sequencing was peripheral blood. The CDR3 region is CASSEAVAGLQNYGYTF. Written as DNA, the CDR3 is TGTGCCAGCAGTGAAGCAGTGGCAGGGCTTCAAAACTATGGCTACACCTTC. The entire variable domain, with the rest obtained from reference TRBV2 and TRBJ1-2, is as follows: EPEVTQTPSHQVTQMGQEVILRCVPISNHLYFYWYRQILGQKVEFLVSFYNNEISEKSEIFDDQFSVERPDGSNFTLKIRSTKLEDSAMYFCASSEAVAGLQNYGYTFGSGTRLTVV.